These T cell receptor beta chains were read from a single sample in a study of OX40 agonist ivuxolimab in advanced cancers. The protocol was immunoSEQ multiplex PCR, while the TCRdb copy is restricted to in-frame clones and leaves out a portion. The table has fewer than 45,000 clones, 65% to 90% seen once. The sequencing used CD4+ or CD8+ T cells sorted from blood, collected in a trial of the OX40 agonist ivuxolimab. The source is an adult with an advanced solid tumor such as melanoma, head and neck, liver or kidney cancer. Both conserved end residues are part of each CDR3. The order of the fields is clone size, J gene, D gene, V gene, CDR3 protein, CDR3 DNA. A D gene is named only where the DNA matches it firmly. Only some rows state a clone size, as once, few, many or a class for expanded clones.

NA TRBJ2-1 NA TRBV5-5 CASSLVAVYNEQFF TGTGCCAGCAGCTTGGTGGCAGTGTACAATGAGCAGTTCTTC
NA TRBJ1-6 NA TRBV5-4 CASSSRDVGAPLHF TGTGCCAGCAGCTCCCGGGACGTCGGAGCCCCCCTCCACTTT
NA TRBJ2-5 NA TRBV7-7 CASSRSGVGETQYF TGTGCTAGCAGCAGATCAGGGGTGGGGGAGACCCAGTACTTC
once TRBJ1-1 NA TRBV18 CASSPPRGLNTEAFF TGTGCCAGCTCACCACCGCGTGGGTTGAACACTGAAGCTTTCTTT
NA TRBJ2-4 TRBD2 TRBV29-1 CSVSTGTSGVGAKNIQYF TGCAGCGTTTCGACCGGGACTAGCGGGGTGGGAGCCAAAAACATTCAGTACTTC
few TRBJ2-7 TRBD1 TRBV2 CARSTGRTYEQYF TGTGCCCGGTCGACAGGGCGAACCTACGAGCAGTACTTC
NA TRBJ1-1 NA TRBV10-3 CAISGATEAFF TGTGCCATCAGTGGGGCAACTGAAGCTTTCTTT
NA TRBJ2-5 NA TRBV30 CAWSVIGGQGETQYF TGTGCCTGGAGTGTAATAGGGGGGCAGGGGGAGACCCAGTACTTC
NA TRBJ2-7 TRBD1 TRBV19 CASSIQDRGRSEQYF TGTGCCAGTAGTATCCAGGACAGGGGGCGAAGCGAGCAGTACTTC
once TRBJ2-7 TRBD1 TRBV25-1 CASSGPGTDTSEQYF TGTGCCAGCAGTGGACCCGGGACAGACACCTCCGAGCAGTACTTC
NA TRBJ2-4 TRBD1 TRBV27 CASSPARTGGNIQYF TGTGCCAGCAGTCCCGCCCGGACAGGGGGTAACATTCAGTACTTC
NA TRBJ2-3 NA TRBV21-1 CASSKNPSAAPQYTQYF TGTGCCAGCAGCAAGAACCCCTCGGCAGCACCTCAATATACGCAGTATTTT
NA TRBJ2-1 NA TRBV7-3 CASSPRSQFEQFF TGTGCCAGCAGCCCTAGGTCGCAATTTGAGCAGTTCTTC
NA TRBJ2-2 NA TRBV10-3 CAISDPADNTGELFF TGTGCCATCAGTGACCCGGCAGATAACACCGGGGAGCTGTTTTTT
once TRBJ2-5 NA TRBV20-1 CSAKPQETQYF TGCAGTGCTAAGCCGCAAGAGACCCAGTACTTC
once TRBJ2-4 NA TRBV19 CASSFQWINTGQYF TGTGCCAGTAGTTTCCAGTGGATCAACACGGGTCAGTACTTC
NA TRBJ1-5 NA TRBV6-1 CASDRPNQPQHF TGTGCCAGTGACAGGCCCAATCAGCCCCAGCATTTT
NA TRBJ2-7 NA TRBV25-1 CASSRQAAYEQYF TGTGCCAGCAGTAGGCAAGCAGCCTACGAGCAGTACTTC
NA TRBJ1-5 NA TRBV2 CASSDSFNQPQHF TGTGCCAGCAGTGACAGCTTCAATCAGCCCCAGCATTTT
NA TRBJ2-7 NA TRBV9 CASSVQGGYEQYF TGTGCCAGCAGCGTTCAGGGAGGCTACGAGCAGTACTTC
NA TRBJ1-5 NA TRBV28 CASSYRISNQPQHF TGTGCCAGCAGCTACCGAATTAGCAATCAGCCCCAGCATTTT
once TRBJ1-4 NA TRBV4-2 CASSQEPRSWQEKLFF TGTGCCAGCAGCCAAGAGCCCCGTTCGTGGCAGGAAAAACTGTTTTTT
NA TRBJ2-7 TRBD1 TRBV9 CASSARQGRVLDEQYF TGTGCCAGCAGCGCGCGACAGGGAAGGGTACTCGACGAGCAGTACTTC
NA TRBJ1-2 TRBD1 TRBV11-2 CASNSPGQGARNYGYTF TGTGCCAGCAACTCCCCGGGACAGGGGGCTAGAAACTATGGCTACACCTTC
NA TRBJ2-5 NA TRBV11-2 CASTPVQGTQYF TGTGCCAGCACCCCGGTTCAGGGGACCCAGTACTTC
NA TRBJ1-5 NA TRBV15 CATSRDPGQRDNQPQHF TGTGCCACCAGCAGAGATCCAGGACAGCGTGACAATCAGCCCCAGCATTTT
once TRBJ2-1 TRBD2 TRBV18 CASSPLIATGGLNEQFF TGTGCCAGCTCACCATTGATAGCGACGGGAGGCCTAAATGAGCAGTTCTTC
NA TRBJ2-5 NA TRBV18 CASSPRAQETQYF TGTGCCAGCTCACCAAGGGCGCAAGAGACCCAGTACTTC
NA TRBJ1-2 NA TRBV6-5 CASSLGSDLGYTF TGTGCCAGCAGCCTTGGGTCCGATCTGGGCTACACCTTC
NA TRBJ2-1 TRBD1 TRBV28 CASSPSRQGTYNEQFF TGTGCCAGCAGTCCCTCAAGACAGGGCACCTACAATGAGCAGTTCTTC
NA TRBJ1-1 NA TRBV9 CASSLRDTEAFF TGTGCCAGCAGCTTGAGGGACACTGAAGCTTTCTTT
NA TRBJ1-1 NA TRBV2 CASRERDGMNTEAFF TGTGCCAGCAGAGAAAGGGACGGGATGAACACTGAAGCTTTCTTT
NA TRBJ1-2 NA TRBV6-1 CASGEGGMNYGYTF TGTGCCAGCGGGGAAGGGGGTATGAACTATGGCTACACCTTC
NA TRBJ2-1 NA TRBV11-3 CASSVRDSYNEQFF TGTGCCAGCAGTGTTCGGGATAGCTACAATGAGCAGTTCTTC
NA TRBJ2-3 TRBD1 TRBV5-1 CASSLALGTGTDTQYF TGCGCCAGCAGCTTGGCGTTAGGGACAGGCACAGATACGCAGTATTTT
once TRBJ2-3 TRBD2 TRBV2 CASSVGLAADTQYF TGTGCCAGCAGTGTGGGACTAGCGGCGGATACGCAGTATTTT
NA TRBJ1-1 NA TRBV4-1 CASSQDRGPATEAFF TGCGCCAGCAGCCAAGACCGTGGGCCCGCCACTGAAGCTTTCTTT